Given below is one TCR beta chain in context. The CDR3 has 15 residues. Trimming took 2 bases from V and 9 from J; bases not matched to a gene: 10. Germline values: CDR1 MGHRA, CDR2 YSYEKL. The data belong to a study of shared T cell receptors in the human thymus. Sequencing used immunoSEQ multiplex PCR; TCRdb keeps in-frame clones, though not all of them. The sample includes some 700,000 clones, roughly 88% of them seen just once. These same data were also listed under a study on human thymus T cells.

Sequenced input: thymocytes. The chain couples TRBV4-1 to TRBJ1-5; 7 bases match TRBD1. This sequence originates from a girl in the first two years of life with a congenital heart defect. The CDR3 DNA is TGCGCCAGCAGCCAAAGACAGGGCTTGAGCTGGCCCCAGCATTTT. Its protein product is CASSQRQGLSWPQHF.